This entry lists 2 T cell receptor beta chains sequenced from one sample in a study of T-cell memory formation after mild COVID-19. TCRdb called the 5' RACE reads again in MiXCR, with one record for every CDR3 protein. The profile shows fewer than 250,000 distinct CDR3 sequences, 10% of them singletons. The sample taken for sequencing was PBMCs or a T cell subset sorted from them (not recorded which). The receptors originated from a man younger than 35 who had mild COVID-19 (a few samples of this study predate the infection). Cell type and time point are not known.

The chain employs TRBV20-1 and TRBJ1-6; the D gene is possibly TRBD1 (5 bases). In germline, CDR1 is DFQATT, CDR2 SNEGSKA (reference sequence). The CDR3 sequence is 15 residues long. Between the trimmed V and J ends, which lost 0 bases and 8 bases, there was a span of 14 bases. This chain's CDR3 is CSARDSRVVDSPLHF. The CDR3 DNA reads as TGCAGTGCTAGAGATAGCAGGGTGGTCGATTCACCCCTCCACTTT.

In its sample, this clonotype was seen many times. The chain has TRBV10-1 and TRBJ2-2, with 7 bases matching TRBD1. Germline-derived CDR1 and CDR2 are WNHNN and SYGVQD (reference sequence). This CDR3 spans 16 amino acids. V lost 0 bases, J lost 1 base, and 2 bases stayed unmatched. The CDR3 DNA reads as TGCGCCAGCAGTGAGTCGTGGACAGGGAACACCGGGGAGCTGTTTTTT. This sequence encodes CASSESWTGNTGELFF.